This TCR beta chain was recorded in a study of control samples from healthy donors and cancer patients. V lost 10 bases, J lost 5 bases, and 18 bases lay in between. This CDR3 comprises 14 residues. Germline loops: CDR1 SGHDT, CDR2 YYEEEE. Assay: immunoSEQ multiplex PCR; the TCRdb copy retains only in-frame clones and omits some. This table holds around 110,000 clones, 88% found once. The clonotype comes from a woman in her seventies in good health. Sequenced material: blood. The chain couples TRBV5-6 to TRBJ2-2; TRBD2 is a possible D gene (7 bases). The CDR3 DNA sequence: TGTGCCGCAGCTCGGGGGGCGGGAACCGGGGAGCTGTTTTTT. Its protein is CAAARGAGTGELFF.